The sequence of this T cell receptor beta chain was determined in a study of blood T cell repertoires in COVID-19. This table comes from immunoSEQ multiplex PCR, and its TCRdb copy is limited to in-frame clones, with some not included. The sample includes roughly 200,000 clones, about 87% of them seen just once. This CDR3 spans 15 amino acids. Per germline, CDR1 LGHNA and CDR2 YSLEER. V lost 0 bases, J lost 7 bases, and 15 bases lay in between. The chain links TRBV4-3 to TRBJ1-1; D unclear. The sequenced sample was PBMCs or T cells enriched from blood (not recorded which). This sequence originates from a woman in her 30s who had recovered from COVID-19. CDR3 protein: CASSQDIYARGEAFF. CDR3 nucleotide sequence: TGCGCCAGCAGCCAAGATATATATGCCCGAGGTGAAGCTTTCTTT.